What follows are 30 T cell receptor beta chains derived from one specimen sequenced in a study of OX40 agonist ivuxolimab in advanced cancers. TCRdb's table, derived via immunoSEQ multiplex PCR, lists solely in-frame clones and lacks some. This sample has about 79,000 clones, with about 90% found just once. This material consisted of CD4+ or CD8+ T cells sorted from blood, taken in a trial of the OX40 agonist ivuxolimab. These receptor sequences come from an adult with an advanced solid tumor such as melanoma, head and neck, liver or kidney cancer.

V and J are TRBV23-1 and TRBJ2-5, with D unclear. The J call may be faulty, since TRBJ2-7 better matches the DNA end. TRBV23-1 falls under the ORF class, with uncertain function. The length of the CDR3 is 16 residues. CDR3 bases: TGCGCCAGCAGTCACCTCGACCGGCATCCACCCTACGAGCAGTACTTC. Translating gives CASSHLDRHPPYEQYF.

The chain uses TRBV28 and TRBJ2-7; D gene ambiguous. The V and J ends lost 3 bases and 6 bases respectively, with 12 bases between them. The V gene's germline CDR1 is MDHEN and CDR2 SYDVKM. This CDR3 has 13 amino acids. CDR3 amino acids: CASSFPARPEQYF. Written as DNA, the CDR3 is TGTGCCAGCAGTTTCCCCGCTCGTCCCGAGCAGTACTTC. Looking up the rest from reference TRBV28 and TRBJ2-7 gives the full variable domain: DVKVTQSSRYLVKRTGEKVFLECVQDMDHENMFWYRQDPGLGLRLIYFSYDVKMKEKGDIPEGYSVSREKKERFSLILESASTNQTSMYLCASSFPARPEQYFGPGTRLTVT.

This chain links TRBV15 with TRBJ2-1; no reliable D call. This CDR3 region has 13 residues. The V gene lost 0 bases and the J gene lost 9 bases, with 9 bases spanning the gap. The germline V gene encodes CDR1 LNHNV and CDR2 YYDKDF (reference sequence). The CDR3 reads CATSRDQGAEQFF. The CDR3 DNA is TGTGCCACCAGCAGAGATCAAGGTGCTGAGCAGTTCTTC.

The rearrangement links TRBV19 to TRBJ1-5; 10 positions agree with TRBD1. The CDR3 extends over 14 amino acids. Germline V lookup: CDR1 LNHDA, CDR2 SQIVND (reference sequence). Trimming at V came to 10 bases and at J to 6 bases, leaving 9 bases not matched to a gene. The CDR3 spells CATRDRGASQPQHF. For the CDR3, the DNA is TGTGCCACTCGGGACAGGGGTGCCTCTCAGCCCCAGCATTTT.

The genes are TRBV18 and TRBJ2-3; no clear D gene. CDR3 length equals 14 residues. The germline V gene has CDR1 KGHSH and CDR2 LQKENI. V lost 3 bases to trimming and J lost 4 bases, with 11 bases between them. The CDR3 loop is CASSPQFGSDTQYF. CDR3 nucleotides: TGTGCCAGCTCACCTCAATTCGGGTCAGATACGCAGTATTTT.

The chain links TRBV4-1 to TRBJ2-1, with TRBD2 matching 7 bases. The CDR3 is 17 amino acids. V gave up 3 bases and J gave up 7 bases; unmatched junction bases: 15. Germline assignment: CDR1 MGHRA and CDR2 YSYEKL. The CDR3 spells CASSHGAGRKYKNEQFF. DNA of the CDR3: TGCGCCAGCAGCCACGGAGCGGGGAGGAAGTATAAAAATGAGCAGTTCTTC.

The rearrangement links TRBV19 to TRBJ1-5, with D possibly TRBD1 on 5 matching bases. The CDR3 is 16 residues long. The germline V gene has CDR1 LNHDA and CDR2 SQIVND (reference sequence). V lost 4 bases and J lost 4, with 17 bases in between. The CDR3 here is CASSTRLGVSNQPQHF. The CDR3 DNA reads as TGTGCCAGTAGTACGCGTTTGGGGGTGAGTAATCAGCCCCAGCATTTT.

The chain carries TRBV15 and TRBJ2-7; D uncertain. There are 12 residues in the CDR3. From germline, CDR1 is LNHNV and CDR2 YYDKDF (reference sequence). Trimming left V 0 bases short and J 6 bases short, with 6 bases between. The CDR3 protein is CATSRDRSEQYF. For the CDR3, the DNA is TGTGCCACCAGCAGAGATCGTAGCGAGCAGTACTTC.

The genes are TRBV28 and TRBJ1-1; D gene ambiguous. V was cut by 3 bases and J by 1 base, with 9 bases left in between. CDR1 MDHEN and CDR2 SYDVKM come from the germline V gene. This CDR3 contains 14 residues. The CDR3 loop reads CASSFVGANTEAFF. CDR3 nucleotide sequence: TGTGCCAGCAGTTTTGTAGGAGCGAACACTGAAGCTTTCTTT.

This chain links TRBV6-1 with TRBJ2-1; 13 bases line up with TRBD2. With V trimmed by 6 bases and J by 4 bases, 0 bases remained unmatched. The germline CDR1 and CDR2 sequences are MNHNS and SASEGT. CDR3 size: 14 residues. The DNA of the CDR3 is TGTGCCAGCAGGGGACTAGCGGGGTACAATGAGCAGTTCTTC. Its protein product is CASRGLAGYNEQFF.

V and J are TRBV20-1 and TRBJ2-5; tentatively, D is TRBD2 (5 bases). This CDR3 is 11 amino acids long. Germline values: CDR1 DFQATT, CDR2 SNEGSKA (reference sequence). V was cut by 5 bases and J by 3 bases, with 7 bases left in between. This chain's CDR3 is CSAAGEETQYF. The CDR3 DNA reads as TGCAGTGCTGCCGGGGAAGAGACCCAGTACTTC.

In its sample, this clone was seen once. CDR3 in amino acids: CASFSGTRFTGELFF. DNA of the CDR3: TGTGCCAGCTTCTCTGGGACTAGATTCACCGGGGAGCTGTTTTTT. This chain joins TRBV18 and TRBJ2-2; 8 nucleotides align to TRBD2. Germline CDR1 KGHSH, CDR2 LQKENI. J gave up 4 bases and V 7 bases, and 8 bases lay outside the gene matches. The CDR3 consists of 15 residues.

The chain is built from TRBV5-1 and TRBJ1-4; 8 nucleotides agree with TRBD1. Germline lookup yields CDR1 SGHRS and CDR2 YFSETQ. Germline trimming cut 4 bases from V and 5 bases from J; bases unmatched to any gene: 7. The CDR3 loop spans 15 amino acids. The CDR3 reads CASSKGQGGNEKLFF. The CDR3 DNA reads as TGCGCCAGCAGCAAAGGACAGGGAGGGAATGAAAAACTGTTTTTT.

The sample holds one count of this clone. V is TRBV7-3 and J is TRBJ2-1; 11 positions agree with TRBD2. CDR3 length: 15 residues. Per germline, CDR1 SGHTA and CDR2 FQGTGA. V dropped 3 bases and J dropped 7; count of bases not matched to a gene: 5. The CDR3 DNA sequence: TGTGCCAGCAGCTTTAGCGGGAGGGCCTCAAATGAGCAGTTCTTC. It translates to CASSFSGRASNEQFF.

The chain is built from TRBV2 and TRBJ2-7; no reliable D call. V was shortened by 6 bases and J by 0 bases, with 12 bases between the two germline ends. Germline CDR1 is SNHLY and CDR2 is FYNNEI. CDR3 length: 14 residues. As DNA, the CDR3 is TGTGCCAGCAGAGCCCGGGTTAGCTCCTACGAGCAGTACTTC. Protein: CASRARVSSYEQYF.

This clone has a single count. The chain carries TRBV29-1 and TRBJ2-2; no clear D. Germline CDR1 reads SQVTM; CDR2 reads ANQGSEA. V lost 4 bases to trimming and J lost 5 bases, with 11 bases between them. The CDR3 totals 13 residues. The CDR3 DNA reads TGCAGCGTTGGTAACGTGGGTACCGGGGAGCTGTTTTTT. Amino acid sequence: CSVGNVGTGELFF.

V and J are TRBV28 and TRBJ2-5; TRBD2 aligns across 11 bases. Germline CDR1 reads MDHEN; CDR2 reads SYDVKM. V was clipped by 3 bases and J by 4 bases; unmatched bases: 4. This CDR3 spans 15 amino acids. CDR3 region: CASSLVLAGGETQYF. The CDR3 bases are TGTGCCAGCAGTTTGGTTCTAGCGGGAGGAGAGACCCAGTACTTC.

J is TRBJ1-3 and V is TRBV11-2, with a tentative D call TRBD1 (6 bases). The CDR3 runs 17 residues. Trimming removed 6 bases at V and 0 bases at J, with 18 bases between. The germline gives CDR1 SGHAT, CDR2 FQNNGV. CDR3 protein: CASRPNRASSSGNTIYF. CDR3 nucleotides: TGTGCCAGCAGGCCAAACAGGGCTTCGAGCTCTGGAAACACCATATATTTT.

V usage is TRBV9 and J usage is TRBJ2-7; D might be TRBD1 (5 bases). This CDR3 is 15 amino acids long. Germline-derived CDR1 and CDR2 are SGDLS and YYNGEE. V lost 4 bases, J lost 7 bases, and 21 bases lay in between. CDR3 sequence: CASSTGAGPPLEQYF. CDR3 sequence (DNA): TGTGCCAGCAGCACAGGAGCTGGTCCGCCACTAGAGCAGTACTTC.

The chain combines TRBV5-4 with TRBJ1-1; unclear D gene. The CDR3 contains 13 residues. Germline V gene data show CDR1 as SGHNT and CDR2 as YYREEE (reference sequence). V dropped 2 bases and J dropped 1 base, with 6 bases sitting between them. The CDR3 nucleotides read TGTGCCAGCAGCTTATGGAGGAACACTGAAGCTTTCTTT. Residues: CASSLWRNTEAFF.

The chain recombines TRBV4-1 with TRBJ2-5; D perhaps matches TRBD1 (5 bases). This CDR3 has 15 amino acids. Germline assignment: CDR1 MGHRA and CDR2 YSYEKL. Trimming cost V 0 bases and J 5 bases, with 13 bases left between them. The CDR3 DNA reads TGCGCCAGCAGCCAAGATGGATCAGGGTTGGAGACCCAGTACTTC. Amino acid sequence: CASSQDGSGLETQYF.

The genes are TRBV7-6 and TRBJ2-5; no clear D. V was cut by 3 bases and J by 1 base, with 0 bases left in between. The germline V gene encodes CDR1 SGHVS and CDR2 FNYEAQ. CDR3 length: 11 amino acids. Here the CDR3 reads CASSFQETQYF. The CDR3, as DNA: TGTGCCAGCAGCTTCCAAGAGACCCAGTACTTC.

The rearrangement links TRBV2 to TRBJ1-5; 9 bases match TRBD1. Germline V gene sequence: CDR1 SNHLY, CDR2 FYNNEI. Trimming cost V 2 bases and J 10 bases; bases outside gene matches: 6. The CDR3 length is 14 residues. CDR3 amino acids: CASSERQGVRPQHF. The CDR3 DNA sequence: TGTGCCAGCAGTGAACGACAGGGGGTGAGACCCCAGCATTTT.

This rearrangement joins TRBV28 to TRBJ2-3, with 11 positions matching TRBD2. Germline V gene data show CDR1 as MDHEN and CDR2 as SYDVKM. Trimming at V came to 3 bases and at J to 11 bases, leaving 7 bases not matched to a gene. The CDR3 has 14 residues. CDR3 loop: CASSFTSGRIGQYF. The DNA of the CDR3 is TGTGCCAGCAGTTTCACTAGCGGGAGAATCGGGCAGTATTTT.

The chain carries TRBV5-1 and TRBJ2-3, with D possibly matching TRBD1 (6 bases). The germline V and J ends were trimmed by 1 base and 4 bases, with 10 bases remaining between them. The germline CDR1 and CDR2 sequences are SGHRS and YFSETQ. CDR3 size: 14 residues. The CDR3 loop is CASSLTGFADTQYF. The DNA of the CDR3 is TGCGCCAGCAGCTTGACAGGGTTCGCAGATACGCAGTATTTT.

The V call is TRBV29-1, the J call TRBJ2-1; D may match TRBD1 or TRBD2 (5 bases each). This CDR3 is 19 amino acids long. Germline values: CDR1 SQVTM, CDR2 ANQGSEA. Deletions cut 2 bases from V and 6 bases from J, with 29 bases between. This CDR3 is CSVESSGSPWGSRANEQFF. The DNA for the CDR3 is TGCAGCGTTGAATCTTCGGGGAGCCCTTGGGGGAGTCGGGCCAATGAGCAGTTCTTC.

This rearrangement joins TRBV11-2 to TRBJ2-2; TRBD2 matches at 15 bases. The CDR3 is made up of 15 amino acids. The junction had 1 base not matched to a gene; V was cut back by 5 bases and J by 6 bases. Germline values: CDR1 SGHAT, CDR2 FQNNGV. The CDR3 is CASSRTSGRAGELFF. The CDR3 coding sequence is TGTGCCAGCAGCCGGACTAGCGGGAGGGCCGGGGAGCTGTTTTTT.

This clone was observed a few times. This sequence joins TRBV6-5 and TRBJ2-7; a possible D gene is TRBD2 (6 bases). This CDR3 has 12 amino acids. Trimming took 6 bases from V and 6 from J, leaving 12 bases between them. Germline V gene sequence: CDR1 MNHEY, CDR2 SVGAGI. This CDR3 reads CASSTTGVEQYF. CDR3 nucleotides: TGTGCCAGCAGCACCACGGGGGTCGAGCAGTACTTC.

CDR3 sequence: CASSDGQWSQPQHF. CDR3 DNA sequence: TGTGCCAGTAGCGACGGTCAGTGGAGTCAGCCCCAGCATTTT. J is TRBJ1-5 and V is TRBV19; the D is unclear. From germline, CDR1 is LNHDA and CDR2 SQIVND (reference sequence). V lost 6 bases and J 6 bases, leaving 15 bases between the germline ends. The CDR3 is 14 amino acids.

The V and J genes are TRBV19 and TRBJ2-3; 9 positions agree with TRBD2. Germline CDR1 and CDR2: LNHDA and SQIVND (reference sequence). The CDR3 runs to 14 residues. V shed 5 bases, J shed 5 bases, and the junction held 5 bases outside the gene matches. CDR3 amino acids: CASSLSGSVDTQYF. CDR3 nucleotides: TGTGCCAGTAGTCTTAGCGGGAGTGTAGATACGCAGTATTTT.